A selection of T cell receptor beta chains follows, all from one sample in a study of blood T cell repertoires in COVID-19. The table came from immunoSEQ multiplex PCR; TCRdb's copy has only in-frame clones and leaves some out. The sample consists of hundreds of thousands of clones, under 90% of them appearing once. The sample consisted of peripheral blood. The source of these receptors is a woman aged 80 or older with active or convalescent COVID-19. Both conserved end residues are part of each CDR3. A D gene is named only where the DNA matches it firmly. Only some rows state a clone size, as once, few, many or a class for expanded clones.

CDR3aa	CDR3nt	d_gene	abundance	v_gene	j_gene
CASSFDRTQPQHF	TGTGCCAGCAGTTTTGACAGAACCCAGCCCCAGCATTTT	NA	NA	TRBV11-2	TRBJ1-5
CAGTRTGTNEKLFF	TGTGCCGGGACACGGACAGGGACGAATGAAAAACTGTTTTTT	TRBD1	NA	TRBV2	TRBJ1-4
CASTKRTSGWSTDTQYF	TGTGCCAGCACCAAGAGGACTAGCGGCTGGAGCACAGATACGCAGTATTTT	TRBD2	once	TRBV4-2	TRBJ2-3
CAWSTQFFSGYTF	TGTGCCTGGAGTACCCAGTTCTTCTCTGGCTACACCTTC	NA	NA	TRBV30	TRBJ1-2
CASSGGGYGYTF	TGTGCCAGTTCAGGGGGTGGCTATGGCTACACCTTC	NA	NA	TRBV21-1	TRBJ1-2
CATSDRTSGTDTQYF	TGTGCCACCAGTGATAGGACTAGCGGAACAGATACGCAGTATTTT	TRBD2	NA	TRBV24-1	TRBJ2-3
CASSQAGGAYNEQFF	TGTGCCAGCAGCCAAGCGGGCGGGGCCTACAATGAGCAGTTCTTC	NA	NA	TRBV3-1/TRBV3-2	TRBJ2-1
CSASRGGFAGELFF	TGCAGTGCTAGTCGGGGGGGCTTCGCCGGGGAGCTGTTTTTT	TRBD2	few	TRBV20-1	TRBJ2-2
CASSDPGGRFDEQFF	TGTGCCAGCAGTGACCCCGGGGGGAGATTCGATGAGCAGTTCTTC	TRBD2	NA	TRBV25-1	TRBJ2-1
CAISGLAGGGTGELFF	TGTGCCATCTCCGGACTAGCGGGAGGAGGGACCGGGGAGCTGTTTTTT	TRBD2	many	TRBV10-3	TRBJ2-2
CSAWTGEAFF	TGCAGTGCCTGGACAGGGGAAGCTTTCTTT	TRBD1	NA	TRBV20-1	TRBJ1-1
CSARALAEAFF	TGCAGTGCTAGGGCTCTGGCTGAAGCTTTCTTT	NA	NA	TRBV20-1	TRBJ1-1
CASSRTGGSYEQYF	TGTGCCAGTAGTCGGACAGGGGGCTCCTACGAGCAGTACTTC	TRBD1	NA	TRBV19	TRBJ2-7
CASSFAGRGETQYF	TGCGCCAGCAGCTTCGCCGGGAGGGGGGAGACCCAGTACTTC	TRBD2	NA	TRBV5-1	TRBJ2-5
CASSLRRDLNQPQHF	TGTGCCAGCAGTTTAAGGCGGGACCTAAATCAGCCCCAGCATTTT	NA	once	TRBV7-2	TRBJ1-5
CASSLAGGSAYEQYF	TGTGCCAGCAGCTTGGCAGGGGGCTCCGCCTACGAGCAGTACTTC	TRBD1	NA	TRBV5-4	TRBJ2-7
CASSLGGGMETQYF	TGTGCCAGCAGCCTCGGGGGGGGAATGGAGACCCAGTACTTC	TRBD2	few	TRBV14	TRBJ2-5
CAISEAQGSSYNSPLHF	TGTGCCATCAGTGAGGCCCAGGGTAGCTCCTATAATTCACCCCTCCACTTT	NA	NA	TRBV10-3	TRBJ1-6
CACGTSDTQYF	TGTGCCTGTGGGACTTCAGATACGCAGTATTTT	NA	NA	TRBV30	TRBJ2-3
CASSFDPTVDTQYF	TGTGCCAGCAGCTTCGACCCGACAGTAGATACGCAGTATTTT	NA	NA	TRBV7-9	TRBJ2-3
CASSYGGASYEQYF	TGTGCCAGCAGTTACGGGGGCGCATCCTACGAGCAGTACTTC	NA	NA	TRBV6-5	TRBJ2-7
CASSSPTDRRLTQSQAFF	TGTGCCAGCAGTTCTCCTACGGACAGGCGCCTTACCCAGTCGCAAGCTTTCTTT	TRBD1	NA	TRBV6-2/TRBV6-3	TRBJ1-1
CATSEPSGGAGDTQYF	TGTGCCACCAGTGAACCTAGCGGGGGGGCTGGAGATACGCAGTATTTT	TRBD2	NA	TRBV24-1	TRBJ2-3
CATRDGGSITEAFF	TGTGCCACCCGGGACGGGGGAAGTATCACTGAAGCTTTCTTT	NA	NA	TRBV10-3	TRBJ1-1
CSASLLGLADNEQFF	TGCAGTGCTAGTTTATTGGGACTAGCGGACAATGAGCAGTTCTTC	TRBD2	NA	TRBV20-1	TRBJ2-1
CSAEGGTGTGTLTSTGELFF	TGCAGCGCTGAAGGAGGCACCGGGACAGGGACCCTAACGTCAACCGGGGAGCTGTTTTTT	TRBD1	few	TRBV29-1	TRBJ2-2
CASADQGAPYYGYTF	TGTGCCAGCGCAGACCAGGGGGCACCCTACTATGGCTACACCTTC	TRBD1	NA	TRBV19	TRBJ1-2
CASSFRSISSYNEQFF	TGTGCCAGCAGCTTCCGATCCATCAGCTCCTACAATGAGCAGTTCTTC	NA	NA	TRBV11-3	TRBJ2-1
CASKRGNTEAFF	TGTGCCAGCAAAAGAGGGAACACTGAAGCTTTCTTT	NA	NA	TRBV14	TRBJ1-1
CASSPLATGYEKLFF	TGTGCCAGCTCACCCTTAGCGACAGGGTATGAAAAACTGTTTTTT	TRBD1	NA	TRBV18	TRBJ1-4
CASSLDTHYGYTF	TGCGCCAGCAGCTTAGACACCCACTATGGCTACACCTTC	NA	NA	TRBV5-1	TRBJ1-2
CASSFWTGEGGYTF	TGTGCCAGCAGTTTCTGGACAGGGGAGGGTGGCTACACCTTC	TRBD1	few	TRBV27	TRBJ1-2
CASSPALQGYGYTF	TGTGCCAGCAGCCCGGCCCTACAGGGCTATGGCTACACCTTC	NA	NA	TRBV7-9	TRBJ1-2
CASSPGQLNTEAFF	TGTGCCAGCTCACCAGGCCAGTTGAACACTGAAGCTTTCTTT	NA	NA	TRBV18	TRBJ1-1
CASRYPLGGVYEQYF	TGTGCCAGCAGATACCCCCTGGGGGGTGTCTACGAGCAGTACTTC	NA	NA	TRBV6-6	TRBJ2-7
CASSYSGGRGYEQYF	TGTGCCAGCAGTTACTCGGGGGGGCGCGGCTACGAGCAGTACTTC	NA	once	TRBV6-5	TRBJ2-7
CASSPQGQNNQPQHF	TGTGCCAGCAGCCCCCAGGGACAGAACAATCAGCCCCAGCATTTT	TRBD1	NA	TRBV7-2	TRBJ1-5
CASSLMTGNQPQHF	TGTGCCAGCAGCCTTATGACAGGGAATCAGCCCCAGCATTTT	TRBD1	NA	TRBV2	TRBJ1-5
CASRIGEGYGYTF	TGTGCCAGCAGAATAGGGGAGGGCTATGGCTACACCTTC	NA	NA	TRBV6-5	TRBJ1-2
CASSPQNSGTEAFF	TGTGCCAGCTCACCACAGAACAGTGGGACTGAAGCTTTCTTT	NA	once	TRBV18	TRBJ1-1
CASSPPRGSGNEQFF	TGTGCCAGCAGCCCCCCGAGGGGGTCGGGTAATGAGCAGTTCTTC	NA	NA	TRBV6-5	TRBJ2-1
CASKQGAAEKLFF	TGTGCCAGTAAACAGGGGGCGGCTGAAAAACTGTTTTTT	TRBD1	NA	TRBV27	TRBJ1-4
CASSLGGGVAEAFF	TGTGCCAGCAGCTTAGGCGGGGGGGTCGCTGAAGCTTTCTTT	NA	once	TRBV7-9	TRBJ1-1
CAISSRESGQPQHF	TGTGCCATCAGCTCCCGGGAGAGCGGTCAGCCCCAGCATTTT	NA	NA	TRBV10-3	TRBJ1-5
CASSLAFSGNTIYF	TGCGCCAGCAGCTTGGCCTTCTCTGGAAACACCATATATTTT	NA	NA	TRBV5-1	TRBJ1-3
CATAGSSYNEQFF	TGTGCCACCGCGGGGAGCTCCTACAATGAGCAGTTCTTC	NA	NA	TRBV15	TRBJ2-1
CASSPTAGEVVYNEQFF	TGTGCCAGCAGCCCGACCGCGGGAGAAGTGGTCTACAATGAGCAGTTCTTC	TRBD2	NA	TRBV5-4	TRBJ2-1
CASSQGSGSSPREQYF	TGTGCCAGCAGCCAAGGAAGTGGGAGCTCCCCACGGGAGCAGTACTTC	NA	NA	TRBV3-1/TRBV3-2	TRBJ2-7